This T cell receptor (beta chain) was profiled in a study of cytotoxic CD8 clonotypes in ibrutinib-treated CLL. As for the study in general: Samples showed on average about 260,000 productive templates and more than 75,000 productive rearrangements.

CDR1 is LGHNA, CDR2 YSLEER, per germline. The CDR3 contains 16 residues. Trimming took off 1 base at V and 6 bases at J, with 19 bases between the two ends. Clones were sequenced by immunoSEQ multiplex PCR, and TCRdb holds only the in-frame ones, with some missing. The sample yields around 200,000 clones, about 75% seen once. The genes are TRBV4-3 and TRBJ2-7; tentatively, D is TRBD1 or TRBD2 (5 bases each). The source of this sequence is a human donor with chronic lymphocytic leukemia. The sample was PBMCs, taken after 12 months of ibrutinib treatment. The CDR3 DNA sequence: TGCGCCAGCAGCCAAGCTAACGTCCCAGGGAGATCCGAGCAGTACTTC. It translates to CASSQANVPGRSEQYF.